There are a few counts of the clone carrying this TCR beta chain. Its antigen remains unknown. The data derive from a study of T cells in Graves' hyperthyroidism and ophthalmopathy. Findings and limits, study-wide: Also found in blood were most expanded thyroid clonotypes above 0.001.

Amplification targeted TCR beta CDR3 regions from RNA transcripts. First-round RT-PCR of the TCR CDR3 relied on the HTBI primer set. TCRdb re-analysed the multiplex PCR reads in MiXCR, keeping a single row per CDR3 protein. Of some 400,000 distinct CDR3 sequences listed, about 14% are singletons. Not enrolled were patients with uncontrolled infection, other autoimmune disease, pregnancy or lactation. The sequenced sample consisted of blood. The origin of this receptor is a man aged 30 to 39 with Graves' hyperthyroidism that later progressed to Graves' ophthalmopathy.

DNA of the CDR3: TGTGCCAGCAGTTCGCCTCTCCGGGGTGGGGCCAACGTCCTGACTTTC. It is translated as CASSSPLRGGANVLTF. The J gene is TRBJ2-6, the V gene TRBV27; D may be TRBD2 (5 bases). V was cut by 4 bases and J by 3 bases, with 13 bases left in between. There are 16 residues in the CDR3. Germline CDR1 reads MNHEY; CDR2 reads SMNVEV (reference sequence).